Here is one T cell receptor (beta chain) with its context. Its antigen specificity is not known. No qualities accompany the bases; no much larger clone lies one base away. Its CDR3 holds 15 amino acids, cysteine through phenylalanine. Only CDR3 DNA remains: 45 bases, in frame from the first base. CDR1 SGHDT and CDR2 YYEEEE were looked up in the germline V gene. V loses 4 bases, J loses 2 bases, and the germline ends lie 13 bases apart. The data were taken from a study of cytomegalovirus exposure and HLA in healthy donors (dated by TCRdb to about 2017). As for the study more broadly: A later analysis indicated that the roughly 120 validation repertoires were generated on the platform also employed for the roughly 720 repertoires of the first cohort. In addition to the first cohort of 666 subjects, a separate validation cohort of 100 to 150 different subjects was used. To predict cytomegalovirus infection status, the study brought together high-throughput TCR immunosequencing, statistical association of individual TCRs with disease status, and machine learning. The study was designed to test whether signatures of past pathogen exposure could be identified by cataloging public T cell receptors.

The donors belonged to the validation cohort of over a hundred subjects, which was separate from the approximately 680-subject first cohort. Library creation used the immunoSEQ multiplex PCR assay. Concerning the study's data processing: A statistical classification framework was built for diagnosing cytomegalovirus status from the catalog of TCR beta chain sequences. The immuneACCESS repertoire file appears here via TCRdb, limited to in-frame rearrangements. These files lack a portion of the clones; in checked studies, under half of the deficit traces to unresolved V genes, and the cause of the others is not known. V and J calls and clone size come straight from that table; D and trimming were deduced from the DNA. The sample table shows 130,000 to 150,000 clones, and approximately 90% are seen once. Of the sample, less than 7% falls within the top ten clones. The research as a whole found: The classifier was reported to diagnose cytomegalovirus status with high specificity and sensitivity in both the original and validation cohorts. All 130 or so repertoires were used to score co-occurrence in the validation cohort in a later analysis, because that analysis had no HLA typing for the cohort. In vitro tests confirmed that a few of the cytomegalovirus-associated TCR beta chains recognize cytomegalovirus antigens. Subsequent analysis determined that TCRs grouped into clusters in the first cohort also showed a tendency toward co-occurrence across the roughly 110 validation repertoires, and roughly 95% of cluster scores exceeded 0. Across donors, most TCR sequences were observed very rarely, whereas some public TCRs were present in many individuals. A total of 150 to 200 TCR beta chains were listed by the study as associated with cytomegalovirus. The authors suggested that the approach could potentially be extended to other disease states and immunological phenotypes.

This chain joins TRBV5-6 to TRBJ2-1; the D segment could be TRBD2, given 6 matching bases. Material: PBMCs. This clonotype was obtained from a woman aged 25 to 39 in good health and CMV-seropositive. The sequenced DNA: TGTGCCAGCAGCCTGCCGGCTAGCGCCTACAATGAGCAGTTCTTC. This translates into CASSLPASAYNEQFF. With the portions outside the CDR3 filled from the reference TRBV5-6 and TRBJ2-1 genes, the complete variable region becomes DAGVTQSPTHLIKTRGQQVTLRCSPKSGHDTVSWYQQALGQGPQFIFQYYEEEERQRGNFPDRFSGHQFPNYSSELNVNALLLGDSALYLCASSLPASAYNEQFFGPGTRLTVL.